The 25 T cell receptor beta chains given below trace back to one sample, sequenced in a study of shared clonotypes between healthy human individuals. Method: immunoSEQ multiplex PCR; TCRdb's copy keeps in-frame clones and lacks some. Counted here are about 490,000 clones, 79% occurring once; the ten biggest clones make up approximately 12%. Sample: PBMCs. Receptors were obtained from a woman in her thirties or forties in good health. Some clones in this sample may be carry-over from other donors' samples.

This clone has only a few counts. This is likely an artifact of a read error, given a far larger clone one base away. The V call is TRBV2, the J call TRBJ1-1; D possibly corresponds to TRBD1 (5 bases). CDR3 length equals 12 residues. CDR1 and CDR2 (germline): SNHLY, FYNNEI. CDR3 coding DNA: TGTGCAGCCGGGAAGGGGCCCACTGAAGCTTTCTTT. Protein product: CAAGKGPTEAFF.

The rearrangement links TRBV7-8 to TRBJ2-5; D is ambiguous. With 5 bases removed from V and 3 bases from J, the gap between germline ends came to 7 bases. The CDR3 has 12 amino acids. Per germline, CDR1 SGHVS and CDR2 FQNEAQ. CDR3 loop: CASSPVKETQYF. The DNA for the CDR3 is TGTGCCAGCAGCCCCGTAAAAGAGACCCAGTACTTC.

For this clone: One end of the junction varies from germline; a read error may be responsible. The V gene is TRBV6-5, the J gene TRBJ2-2, with D perhaps matching TRBD2 (6 bases). From germline, CDR1 is MNHEY and CDR2 SVGAGI. The CDR3 is made up of 15 amino acids. DNA of the CDR3: TGTGCCAGCAGTTACTCGGGAGCGGACACCGGGGGGCTGTTTTTT. Its translation is CASSYSGADTGGLFF.

The V call is TRBV11-2, the J call TRBJ2-2; 10 bases are a match to TRBD2. CDR3 length: 16 residues. Unmatched junction bases numbered 5, after V lost 5 bases and J lost 2 bases. Germline V gives CDR1 SGHAT, CDR2 FQNNGV. The CDR3 coding sequence is TGTGCCAGCAGCCCACTAGCGGGAAGTAACACCGGGGAGCTGTTTTTT. Protein sequence: CASSPLAGSNTGELFF.

The J gene is TRBJ2-7, the V gene TRBV29-1; TRBD2 matches at 12 bases. With 6 bases clipped from V and 3 bases from J, the junction kept 3 bases outside the gene matches. There are 13 residues in the CDR3. CDR1 is SQVTM and CDR2 is ANQGSEA in the germline V gene. The CDR3 DNA is TGCAGCGTGCGGACTAGCGGGAACTACGAGCAGTACTTC. The encoded protein is CSVRTSGNYEQYF.

Turning to this clone: This CDR3 is also generated by other DNA sequences in the sample. The chain has TRBV5-1 and TRBJ2-3; perhaps D is TRBD1 or TRBD2 (5 bases each). Trimming removed 2 bases at V and 0 bases at J, with 10 bases between. Per germline, CDR1 SGHRS and CDR2 YFSETQ. The CDR3 length is 15 residues. The CDR3 nucleotides are TGCGCCAGCAGCTTACAGGACTCTAGCACAGATACGCAGTATTTT. It encodes CASSLQDSSTDTQYF.

The genes are TRBV5-1 and TRBJ2-7, with TRBD1 matching 8 bases. Per germline, CDR1 SGHRS and CDR2 YFSETQ. The trim removed 4 bases at V and 0 bases at J, leaving 6 bases unmatched. This CDR3 contains 15 residues. CDR3: CASSLQGGLSYEQYF. DNA of the CDR3: TGCGCCAGCAGCCTACAGGGGGGTCTCTCCTACGAGCAGTACTTC.

This clone was seen a few times. This rearrangement joins TRBV4-2 to TRBJ2-1, with 9 bases matching TRBD2. Germline CDR1 is LGHNA and CDR2 is YNFKEQ. This CDR3 is 15 amino acids long. Unmatched junction bases numbered 2, after V lost 4 bases and J lost 1 base. The DNA for the CDR3 is TGTGCCAGCAGCCCTACTAGCGGGTCCTACAATGAGCAGTTCTTC. This gives the protein CASSPTSGSYNEQFF.

J is TRBJ1-5 and V is TRBV28; D is perhaps TRBD1 (5 bases). The V end lost 5 bases, the J end lost 2 bases, and 13 bases lay between the germline ends. The germline V gene encodes CDR1 MDHEN and CDR2 SYDVKM. The CDR3 runs to 15 residues. CDR3 DNA sequence: TGTGCCAGCAGTCCAAGGGGACTCGGCAATCAGCCCCAGCATTTT. Translating gives CASSPRGLGNQPQHF. The variable domain in full, with the rest retrieved from reference TRBV28 and TRBJ1-5, is DVKVTQSSRYLVKRTGEKVFLECVQDMDHENMFWYRQDPGLGLRLIYFSYDVKMKEKGDIPEGYSVSREKKERFSLILESASTNQTSMYLCASSPRGLGNQPQHFGDGTRLSIL.

The chain has TRBV13 and TRBJ2-1, with TRBD2 matching over 7 bases. CDR1 and CDR2 (germline): PRHDT, FYEKMQ (reference sequence). Trimming removed 5 bases from V and 1 base from J; junction bases left unmatched: 14. This CDR3 region has 18 residues. CDR3 coding DNA: TGTGCCAGCAGCCACGTATTTGGCGGGAGAGGGTCCTACAATGAGCAGTTCTTC. It codes for CASSHVFGGRGSYNEQFF.

This clone was seen many times. Relative to the germline gene, one junction end is altered; a read error may explain this. The J gene is TRBJ2-1, the V gene TRBV7-7; 7 bases are shared with TRBD2. Germline V lookup: CDR1 SSHAT, CDR2 FNYEAQ (reference sequence). This CDR3 has 15 amino acids. The CDR3 spells CASSSITGGLNEQFF. The CDR3 nucleotides read TGTGCTAGCAGTTCTATTACGGGGGGACTCAATGAGCAGTTCTTC.

The V gene is TRBV5-1, the J gene TRBJ2-2; D is undetermined. Germline-derived CDR1 and CDR2 are SGHRS and YFSETQ. Trimming shortened V by 1 base and J by 3 bases, and 7 bases separated the two germline ends. This CDR3 comprises 14 residues. CDR3 protein: CASSLLMDTGELFF. As DNA, the CDR3 is TGCGCCAGCAGCTTGTTAATGGACACCGGGGAGCTGTTTTTT.

This chain links TRBV27 with TRBJ2-1, with TRBD2 matching 8 bases. This CDR3 is built from 16 residues. Germline CDR1 is MNHEY and CDR2 is SMNVEV (reference sequence). The trim removed 0 bases at V and 6 bases at J, leaving 7 bases unmatched. CDR3 DNA: TGTGCCAGCAGTTTATCGGGCGGGAGGACCCCCAATGAGCAGTTCTTC. Translated, it gives CASSLSGGRTPNEQFF.

This clone occurred a few times. J is TRBJ2-5 and V is TRBV2; 7 nucleotides align to TRBD1. The J call may be mistaken, given a closer DNA end match to TRBJ2-7. The germline V gene has CDR1 SNHLY and CDR2 FYNNEI. The CDR3 length is 13 residues. CDR3 sequence reads: CASTPGQTYEQYF. DNA of the CDR3: TGTGCCAGCACCCCGGGACAGACCTACGAGCAGTACTTC.

Of note for this clone: This may be a read error, as it is one base from a much larger clone. Other nucleotide sequences from this sample produce the same CDR3. The chain recombines TRBV28 with TRBJ2-7, with D unresolved. Germline V lookup: CDR1 MDHEN, CDR2 SYDVKM. The length of the CDR3 is 16 residues. This CDR3 is CASSLVGRSKIYEQYF. The CDR3 DNA sequence: TGTGCCAGTAGTTTAGTCGGACGTTCAAAAATCTACGAGCAGTACTTC.

The chain couples TRBV30 to TRBJ2-1; D possibly corresponds to TRBD2 (6 bases). This CDR3 region has 15 residues. CDR1 is GTSNPN and CDR2 is SVGIG in the germline V gene (reference sequence). V lost 2 bases, J lost 6 bases, and 17 bases lay in between. DNA for the CDR3: TGTGCCTGGAGTCGGGACTCCCAAAACTTCAATGAGCAGTTCTTC. Translated, it gives CAWSRDSQNFNEQFF.

This chain links TRBV25-1 with TRBJ2-5, with a weak D call TRBD1 (7 bases). The CDR3 runs to 14 residues. Germline CDR1 and CDR2: MGHDK and SYGVNS. V was trimmed by 7 bases and J by 2 bases, leaving 14 bases between them. The CDR3 nucleotides are TGTGCCAGCACCCCGACAGGGAGGCAAGAGACCCAGTACTTC. Protein product: CASTPTGRQETQYF.

The chain carries TRBV10-3 and TRBJ2-3, with 8 bases lining up with TRBD1. CDR1 ENHRY and CDR2 SYGVKD come from the germline V gene. V lost 0 bases, J lost 2 bases, and 7 bases stayed unmatched. There are 17 residues in the CDR3. In nucleotides, the CDR3 is TGTGCCATCAGTGAGTCCACAGGGGGATTTAACACAGATACGCAGTATTTT. Amino acids: CAISESTGGFNTDTQYF.

The chain employs TRBV7-9 and TRBJ2-4, with no clear D. The germline gives CDR1 SEHNR, CDR2 FQNEAQ (reference sequence). This CDR3 spans 16 amino acids. Trimming removed 0 bases at V and 6 bases at J, with 15 bases between. The CDR3 DNA follows: TGTGCCAGCAGCTTAGCGCTAAAGGGAAGGGTAAACATTCAGTACTTC. Translation: CASSLALKGRVNIQYF.

This clone was observed a single time. The rearrangement joins TRBV9 to TRBJ2-3, with D uncertain. CDR1 SGDLS and CDR2 YYNGEE come from the germline V gene. The V gene lost 0 bases and the J gene lost 4 bases, with 15 bases spanning the gap. The CDR3 is made up of 16 amino acids. The CDR3 DNA reads TGTGCCAGCAGCGTAGAAGTAGGCCTATGGGCAGATACGCAGTATTTT. It is translated as CASSVEVGLWADTQYF. The variable domain in full, completed from reference TRBV9 and TRBJ2-3, reads DSGVTQTPKHLITATGQRVTLRCSPRSGDLSVYWYQQSLDQGLQFLIQYYNGEERAKGNILERFSAQQFPDLHSELNLSSLELGDSALYFCASSVEVGLWADTQYFGPGTRLTVL.

The table lists this clone with a few counts. The rearrangement links TRBV5-6 to TRBJ2-7; D gene uncertain. The CDR3 is 13 amino acids. V shed 5 bases and J shed 0 bases, with 9 bases lying between them. Germline lookup yields CDR1 SGHDT and CDR2 YYEEEE. CDR3: CASSPSHSYEQYF. The CDR3 coding sequence is TGTGCCAGCAGTCCGAGCCACTCCTACGAGCAGTACTTC.

The genes are TRBV11-2 and TRBJ2-5, with 8 bases fitting TRBD1. Trimming at V came to 5 bases and at J to 2 bases, leaving 1 base not matched to a gene. CDR1 is SGHAT and CDR2 is FQNNGV in the germline V gene. The CDR3 is 13 amino acids. CDR3 region: CASSRTGQETQYF. CDR3 bases: TGTGCCAGCAGCAGGACAGGGCAAGAGACCCAGTACTTC. The full variable domain, with the rest looked up from reference TRBV11-2 and TRBJ2-5, is EAGVAQSPRYKIIEKRQSVAFWCNPISGHATLYWYQQILGQGPKLLIQFQNNGVVDDSQLPKDRFSAERLKGVDSTLKIQPAKLEDSAVYLCASSRTGQETQYFGPGTRLLVL.

This chain uses TRBV6-1 with TRBJ2-1; 10 nucleotides agree with TRBD1. This CDR3 has 14 amino acids. V dropped 8 bases and J dropped 7; count of bases not matched to a gene: 8. Germline CDR1 is MNHNS and CDR2 is SASEGT. As DNA, the CDR3 is TGTGCCAGCGCCCGGGACAGGGGTTCAAATGAGCAGTTCTTC. It is translated as CASARDRGSNEQFF.

The chain links TRBV27 to TRBJ1-2, with no clear D. V was pared by 5 bases and J by 8 bases, with 12 bases between. The CDR3 length is 12 residues. In germline, CDR1 is MNHEY, CDR2 SMNVEV (reference sequence). The DNA for the CDR3 is TGTGCCAGCAGTGGGCCTGTCATCGGCTACACCTTC. This translates into CASSGPVIGYTF.

The chain is built from TRBV19 and TRBJ1-1; D possibly corresponds to TRBD1 (5 bases). V lost 4 bases, J lost 1 base, and 7 bases lay in between. The germline gives CDR1 LNHDA, CDR2 SQIVND (reference sequence). The CDR3 is made up of 13 amino acids. CDR3 residues: CASSRQTNTEAFF. The CDR3, as DNA: TGTGCCAGTAGTAGACAGACGAACACTGAAGCTTTCTTT.